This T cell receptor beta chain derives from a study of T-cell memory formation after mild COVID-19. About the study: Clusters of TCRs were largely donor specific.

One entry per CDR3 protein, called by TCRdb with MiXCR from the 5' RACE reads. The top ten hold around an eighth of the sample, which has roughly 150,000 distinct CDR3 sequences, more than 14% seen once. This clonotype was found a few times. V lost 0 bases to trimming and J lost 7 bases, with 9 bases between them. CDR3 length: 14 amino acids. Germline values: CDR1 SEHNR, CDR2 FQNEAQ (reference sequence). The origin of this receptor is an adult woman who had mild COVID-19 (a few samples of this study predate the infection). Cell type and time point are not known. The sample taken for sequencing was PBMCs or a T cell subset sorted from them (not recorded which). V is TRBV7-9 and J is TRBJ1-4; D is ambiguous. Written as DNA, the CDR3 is TGTGCCAGCAGCTTAGCGGCTACGGGTGAAAAACTGTTTTTT. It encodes CASSLAATGEKLFF.